This entry features one T cell receptor (beta chain) sequence. Samples were assayed with immunoSEQ v3.0 at survey level. Only in-frame clones appear in the TCRdb table, and some are missing; sequencing was by immunoSEQ multiplex PCR. The data show some 28,000 clones, with around 85% seen just once and 8% to 9% held by the top ten. J gave up 0 bases and V 2 bases, and 3 bases lay outside the gene matches. The germline V gene encodes CDR1 LNHNV and CDR2 YYDKDF (reference sequence). This CDR3 comprises 15 residues. The data were obtained in a study of long-term antiretroviral therapy in people with HIV. Cryopreserved PBMC samples of roughly 0.85-11 million cells were used for DNA extraction.

The V and J genes are TRBV15 and TRBJ1-1; 7 nucleotides align to TRBD1. Sequenced here: unsorted PBMCs, sampled 3 years after starting antiretroviral therapy. This TCR was sampled from a man in his forties with HIV. The CDR3 here is CATSRPQGMNTEAFF. CDR3 sequence (DNA): TGTGCCACCAGCAGACCACAGGGGATGAACACTGAAGCTTTCTTT.